This TCR beta chain came from a study of T-cell memory formation after mild COVID-19. General observations from the study: What remained unconfirmed was the SARS-CoV-2 specificity of second-wave clones peaking on day 37. Pre-infection memory held some responding clones, suggesting pre-existing cross-reactive T cells responded.

In this sample, this clonotype turned up a few times. Its cognate antigen is unknown. V shed 4 bases and J shed 1 base, with 11 bases lying between them. The CDR3 loop spans 15 amino acids. The germline gives CDR1 KGHDR, CDR2 SFDVKD. TCRdb called the 5' RACE reads again in MiXCR, with one record for every CDR3 protein. There are about 130,000 distinct CDR3 sequences in the sample; over 15% occur only once, and 4% to 6% lies in the top ten. The V and J genes are TRBV24-1 and TRBJ2-3; D may match TRBD1 or TRBD2 (5 bases each). The sequenced material came from PBMCs or a T cell subset sorted from them (not recorded which). The TCR originated in a man between 18 and 29 years old who had mild COVID-19 (a few samples of this study predate the infection). Cell type and time point are not known. The CDR3 nucleotides read TGTGCCACCAGTGACCCGAGGGGTGGCACAGATACGCAGTATTTT. This encodes CATSDPRGGTDTQYF.